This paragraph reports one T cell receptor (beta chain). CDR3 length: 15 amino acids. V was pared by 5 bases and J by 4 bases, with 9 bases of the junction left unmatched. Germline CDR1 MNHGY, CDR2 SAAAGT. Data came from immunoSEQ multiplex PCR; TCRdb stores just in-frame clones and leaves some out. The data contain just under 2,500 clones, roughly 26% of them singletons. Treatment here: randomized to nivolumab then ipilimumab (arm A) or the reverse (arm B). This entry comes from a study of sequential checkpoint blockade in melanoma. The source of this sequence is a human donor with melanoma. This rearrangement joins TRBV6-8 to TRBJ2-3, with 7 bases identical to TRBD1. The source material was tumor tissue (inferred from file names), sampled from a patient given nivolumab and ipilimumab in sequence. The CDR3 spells CASSGGQELPDTQYF. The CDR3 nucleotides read TGTGCCAGCAGTGGAGGACAGGAGTTGCCAGATACGCAGTATTTT.